This T cell receptor beta chain was profiled in a study of PD-1 blockade in classical Hodgkin lymphoma. Brentuximab vedotin exposure varied, and every patient relapsed after autologous stem cell transplantation. Whole-study findings and limits: CD8+ TCR diversity did not rise significantly by C4D1, unlike CD4+. The diversity seen at baseline in complete responders resembled that of newly diagnosed patients. After ASCT, patients who started nivolumab under 1 year later were excluded.

The data were produced by immunoSEQ multiplex PCR, yet TCRdb's version contains in-frame clones alone and is incomplete. The data show some 13,000 clones, roughly 82% seen once. On this clone itself: The antigen is unknown.

The CDR3 is made up of 16 amino acids. Trimming removed 2 bases from V and 10 bases from J; junction bases left unmatched: 7. CDR1 and CDR2 from the germline V gene are SGHTA and FQGNSA. The material was peripheral blood mononuclear cells (PBMCs), obtained at baseline. This chain joins TRBV7-2 and TRBJ1-6, with 11 bases identical to TRBD1. The TCR sequence derives from a human donor with classical Hodgkin lymphoma. CDR3: CASSLIGTGGGSPLHF. CDR3 nucleotide sequence: TGTGCCAGCAGCTTAATAGGGACAGGGGGTGGGTCACCCCTCCACTTT.